The text below deals with one T cell receptor beta chain. Antigen: not known. A sample-barcoded 5' primer and a J-beta primer mix were used in a second PCR of roughly 7 to 11 cycles. All cDNA molecules were each tagged by a template-switch adaptor with 12 random nucleotides. Each CDR3 protein is one row after TCRdb ran MiXCR on the 5' RACE reads. Of hundreds of thousands of distinct CDR3 sequences detected, 45% to 50% appear once; the ten largest clones hold about 32%. This entry comes from a study of blood T cells in healthy people across ages. Findings of the study overall: Diversity was higher, and naive CD4+ cells more numerous, in long-lived donors than in aged donors. The fall in TCR beta diversity per million T cells was roughly linear with age.

The germline V gene encodes CDR1 MNHEY and CDR2 SVGEGT. Trimming shortened V by 6 bases and J by 3 bases, and 35 bases separated the two germline ends. This CDR3 has 21 residues. The sample taken for sequencing was blood. The chain recombines TRBV6-2 or TRBV6-3 with TRBJ1-1, with D tentatively TRBD1 (6 bases). This TCR came from a woman between 55 and 75 years old in good health. This CDR3 is CASSLRKNPPGQGIIDTEAFF. CDR3 bases: TGTGCCAGCAGCCTACGTAAAAACCCCCCTGGGCAGGGGATTATAGACACTGAAGCTTTCTTT.